These T cell receptor beta chains were read from a single sample in a study of blood T cell repertoires in COVID-19. Generated by immunoSEQ multiplex PCR, the TCRdb table keeps only in-frame clones and is missing some. Of approximately 150,000 clones in the sample, 75% to 85% were seen once. Material for sequencing was peripheral blood. These receptors were obtained from a man in his 70s who had recovered from COVID-19. Both conserved end residues are part of each CDR3. A D gene is named only where the DNA matches it firmly. Part of the rows lack a size; the others show once, few, many or a class for expanded clones.

v_gene: TRBV3-1/TRBV3-2; abundance: few; d_gene: .; j_gene: TRBJ1-1; CDR3aa: CASSQDQNTEAFF; CDR3nt: TGTGCCAGCAGCCAAGATCAGAACACTGAAGCTTTCTTT
v_gene: TRBV5-1; abundance: .; d_gene: .; j_gene: TRBJ2-7; CDR3aa: CASSLDREEQYF; CDR3nt: TGCGCCAGCAGCTTGGACAGGGAAGAGCAGTACTTC
v_gene: TRBV6-5; abundance: few; d_gene: TRBD1; j_gene: TRBJ1-6; CDR3aa: CASRPDRGQGSPLHF; CDR3nt: TGTGCCAGCAGACCGGACAGGGGGCAAGGTTCACCCCTCCACTTT
v_gene: TRBV9; abundance: once; d_gene: TRBD2; j_gene: TRBJ2-1; CDR3aa: CASSVELAGRSYNEQFF; CDR3nt: TGTGCCAGCAGCGTAGAACTAGCGGGACGTTCCTACAATGAGCAGTTCTTC
v_gene: TRBV24-1; abundance: few; d_gene: TRBD2; j_gene: TRBJ2-1; CDR3aa: CATSDPGTSGIGEQFF; CDR3nt: TGTGCCACCAGTGATCCCGGGACTAGCGGGATCGGTGAGCAGTTCTTC
v_gene: TRBV5-8; abundance: .; d_gene: TRBD2; j_gene: TRBJ2-7; CDR3aa: CASSSLAGGNEQYF; CDR3nt: TGTGCCAGCAGCTCCTTAGCGGGAGGAAACGAGCAGTACTTC
v_gene: TRBV5-4; abundance: once; d_gene: .; j_gene: TRBJ2-4; CDR3aa: CASSLDNFGGRKNIQYF; CDR3nt: TGTGCCAGCAGCTTGGATAATTTCGGGGGGCGCAAAAACATTCAGTACTTC
v_gene: TRBV27; abundance: .; d_gene: TRBD2; j_gene: TRBJ2-1; CDR3aa: CASSLILAGGYDEQFF; CDR3nt: TGTGCCAGCAGTTTGATTTTAGCGGGAGGATATGATGAGCAGTTCTTC
v_gene: TRBV7-2; abundance: .; d_gene: .; j_gene: TRBJ2-7; CDR3aa: CASSLNGGEQYF; CDR3nt: TGTGCCAGCAGCTTAAACGGTGGCGAGCAGTACTTC
v_gene: TRBV11-1; abundance: .; d_gene: TRBD2; j_gene: TRBJ2-5; CDR3aa: CASSLAPLAGDETQYF; CDR3nt: TGTGCCAGCAGCTTAGCGCCGCTAGCGGGTGATGAGACCCAGTACTTC
v_gene: TRBV25-1; abundance: .; d_gene: TRBD1; j_gene: TRBJ1-5; CDR3aa: CASSDGTGRQPQHF; CDR3nt: TGTGCCAGCAGTGATGGGACAGGGAGGCAGCCCCAGCATTTT
v_gene: TRBV7-6; abundance: .; d_gene: .; j_gene: TRBJ1-1; CDR3aa: CASSLSSGNTEAFF; CDR3nt: TGTGCCAGCAGCTTGTCATCGGGGAACACTGAAGCTTTCTTT
v_gene: TRBV5-1; abundance: .; d_gene: .; j_gene: TRBJ2-2; CDR3aa: CASSFDGQLLGELFF; CDR3nt: TGCGCCAGCAGCTTTGATGGACAGCTATTAGGGGAGCTGTTTTTT
v_gene: TRBV6-2/TRBV6-3; abundance: .; d_gene: .; j_gene: TRBJ2-6; CDR3aa: CASSNRVSSGANVLTF; CDR3nt: TGTGCCAGCAGCAACCGGGTTAGCTCTGGGGCCAACGTCCTGACTTTC
v_gene: TRBV30; abundance: few; d_gene: TRBD1; j_gene: TRBJ1-5; CDR3aa: CAWSTGTGSYSNQPQHF; CDR3nt: TGTGCCTGGAGTACCGGGACAGGGTCCTATAGCAATCAGCCCCAGCATTTT
v_gene: TRBV4-2; abundance: .; d_gene: TRBD2; j_gene: TRBJ2-1; CDR3aa: CASSHADGTTDYNEQFF; CDR3nt: TGTGCCAGCAGCCATGCAGACGGGACTACGGACTACAATGAGCAGTTCTTC
v_gene: TRBV11-1; abundance: .; d_gene: .; j_gene: TRBJ2-3; CDR3aa: CASSLDYASDTQYF; CDR3nt: TGTGCCAGCAGCCTAGACTACGCCTCGGATACGCAGTATTTT
v_gene: TRBV10-3; abundance: .; d_gene: TRBD2; j_gene: TRBJ2-7; CDR3aa: CAIGTSGSAYEQYF; CDR3nt: TGTGCCATCGGGACTAGCGGGAGTGCGTACGAGCAGTACTTC
v_gene: TRBV25-1; abundance: .; d_gene: .; j_gene: TRBJ1-5; CDR3aa: CASSDGQPNQPQHF; CDR3nt: TGTGCCAGCAGTGATGGACAGCCTAATCAGCCCCAGCATTTT
v_gene: TRBV4-1; abundance: .; d_gene: .; j_gene: TRBJ2-1; CDR3aa: CASSQVSSRSEQFF; CDR3nt: TGCGCCAGCAGCCAGGTGAGTTCAAGGAGTGAGCAGTTCTTC
v_gene: TRBV29-1; abundance: few; d_gene: TRBD1; j_gene: TRBJ2-1; CDR3aa: CSVDGRGPYNEQFF; CDR3nt: TGCAGCGTTGACGGCAGGGGGCCCTACAATGAGCAGTTCTTC
v_gene: TRBV4-1; abundance: .; d_gene: .; j_gene: TRBJ1-6; CDR3aa: CASSQVDLGFYNSPLHF; CDR3nt: TGCGCCAGCAGCCAAGTGGACTTGGGCTTCTATAATTCACCCCTCCACTTT
v_gene: TRBV27; abundance: .; d_gene: .; j_gene: TRBJ1-4; CDR3aa: CASREQGHEKLFF; CDR3nt: TGTGCCAGCAGAGAACAGGGACATGAAAAACTGTTTTTT
v_gene: TRBV15; abundance: .; d_gene: .; j_gene: TRBJ2-1; CDR3aa: CATSTRLRSAGESNEQFF; CDR3nt: TGTGCCACCAGCACACGTCTTCGCTCGGCAGGGGAGAGCAATGAGCAGTTCTTC